These 17 T cell receptor beta chains were all obtained from the same sample, sequenced in a study of blood T cell repertoires in COVID-19. Repertoires were generated with immunoSEQ multiplex PCR, while TCRdb's copy carries only in-frame clones and drops some. In the table there are some 140,000 clones, 75% to 95% of which are singletons. Sequenced sample: peripheral blood. The receptors come from a man aged 50 to 60 with acute or convalescent COVID-19.

The chain joins TRBV7-2 to TRBJ2-1, with a tentative D call TRBD2 (5 bases). V lost 1 base and J 8 bases, leaving 9 bases between the germline ends. There are 13 residues in the CDR3. Germline loops: CDR1 SGHTA, CDR2 FQGNSA. The CDR3 coding sequence is TGTGCCAGCAGCTTAGGGTCGGGATATGAGCAGTTCTTC. This codes for CASSLGSGYEQFF.

The chain links TRBV18 to TRBJ1-5; D perhaps matches TRBD1 (5 bases). The CDR3 is made up of 16 amino acids. CDR1 is KGHSH and CDR2 is LQKENI in the germline V gene. V lost 3 bases and J lost 4, with 16 bases in between. In DNA form, the CDR3 reads TGTGCCAGCTCACCCTCCTCTCCAGGGATGAATCAGCCCCAGCATTTT. Encoded protein: CASSPSSPGMNQPQHF.

The chain couples TRBV29-1 to TRBJ2-7, with 8 bases aligning to TRBD1. The CDR3 is made up of 14 amino acids. V dropped 6 bases and J dropped 2; count of bases not matched to a gene: 9. Per germline, CDR1 SQVTM and CDR2 ANQGSEA. The CDR3 here is CSVSGGGLTYEQYF. In DNA form, the CDR3 reads TGCAGCGTCTCAGGGGGCGGTTTGACCTACGAGCAGTACTTC.

The J gene is TRBJ1-1, the V gene TRBV9; TRBD1 matches at 8 bases. V dropped 4 bases and J dropped 7; count of bases not matched to a gene: 12. CDR1 is SGDLS, CDR2 YYNGEE, per germline. CDR3 length equals 15 residues. The CDR3 reads CASSPHDTGGLEAFF. The CDR3 DNA follows: TGTGCCAGCAGCCCCCATGATACAGGGGGTCTTGAAGCTTTCTTT.

The chain uses TRBV6-1 and TRBJ2-7; 8 positions agree with TRBD1. The ends lost 1 base at V and 4 bases at J; junction bases unmatched: 9. This CDR3 spans 16 amino acids. Germline V gene sequence: CDR1 MNHNS, CDR2 SASEGT. CDR3 protein: CASSEGVGQGGYEQYV. In DNA form, the CDR3 reads TGTGCCAGCAGTGAAGGAGTTGGACAGGGTGGTTACGAGCAGTACGTC.

The chain couples TRBV9 to TRBJ2-1, with 7 bases aligning to TRBD2. With 4 bases clipped from V and 9 bases from J, the junction kept 13 bases outside the gene matches. This CDR3 contains 15 residues. CDR1 SGDLS and CDR2 YYNGEE come from the germline V gene. The CDR3 nucleotides read TGTGCCAGCAGCCCTACTAGCGTCCTCAAGGGTGAGCAGTTCTTC. This sequence encodes CASSPTSVLKGEQFF.

The chain carries TRBV19 and TRBJ2-5; no definite D call. CDR1 LNHDA and CDR2 SQIVND come from the germline V gene (reference sequence). The CDR3 extends over 11 amino acids. V was cut by 5 bases and J by 2 bases, with 3 bases left in between. The CDR3 sequence is CASSVQETQYF. The CDR3 coding sequence is TGTGCCAGTAGTGTACAAGAGACCCAGTACTTC.

CDR3 residues: CASRSPSMNTEAFF. CDR3 bases: TGTGCCAGCCGATCCCCGTCTATGAACACTGAAGCTTTCTTT. J is TRBJ1-1 and V is TRBV2; no clear D gene. V was cut by 8 bases and J by 0 bases, with 13 bases left in between. The CDR3 totals 14 residues. Germline CDR1 and CDR2: SNHLY and FYNNEI.

The chain links TRBV28 to TRBJ2-7, with TRBD2 matching 7 bases. CDR1 and CDR2 (germline): MDHEN, SYDVKM. The CDR3 runs to 17 residues. V lost 3 bases and J lost 0; bases outside the gene matches: 11. CDR3 sequence (DNA): TGTGCCAGCAGTTTGCCGCTAGCGGCCTGGAGCTCCTACGAGCAGTACTTC. Protein: CASSLPLAAWSSYEQYF.

The CDR3 here is CASSAGGGATEAFF. The DNA of the CDR3 is TGTGCCAGCTCGGCTGGAGGGGGGGCGACTGAAGCTTTCTTT. The V and J genes are TRBV18 and TRBJ1-1, with D possibly matching TRBD1 (6 bases). V lost 6 bases and J lost 5, with 16 bases in between. Germline V CDR1 and CDR2: KGHSH, LQKENI. The CDR3 spans 14 residues. Based on the CDR3 plus reference TRBV18 and TRBJ1-1, the full variable domain is NAGVMQNPRHLVRRRGQEARLRCSPMKGHSHVYWYRQLPEEGLKFMVYLQKENIIDESGMPKERFSAEFPKEGPSILRIQQVVRGDSAAYFCASSAGGGATEAFFGQGTRLTVV.

This chain links TRBV18 with TRBJ2-4; weak D call: TRBD1 (6 bases). Germline CDR1 and CDR2: KGHSH and LQKENI. Trimming took off 5 bases at V and 1 base at J, with 12 bases between the two ends. The CDR3 covers 15 residues. CDR3 DNA sequence: TGTGCCAGCTCATTAACAGGGTTCGCCAAAAACATTCAGTACTTC. Translation gives CASSLTGFAKNIQYF.

The V call is TRBV6-2 or TRBV6-3, the J call TRBJ2-7; TRBD1 might be the D (6 bases). V gave up 6 bases and J gave up 3 bases, with 9 bases separating them. The CDR3 extends over 12 amino acids. Germline values: CDR1 MNHEY, CDR2 SVGEGT. CDR3 loop: CASSTTGYEQYV. The CDR3 nucleotides read TGTGCCAGCAGCACGACAGGCTACGAGCAGTACGTC.

The rearrangement uses TRBV21-1 and TRBJ1-6; the table's D call, TRBD1, has no DNA check behind it. TRBV21-1 corresponds to a pseudogene. The CDR3 length is 16 residues. The CDR3 nucleotides read TGTGCCAGCAGCAAGATAACAGGGGTGCTTTATTCACCCCTCCACTTT. It translates to CASSKITGVLYSPLHF.

V is TRBV24-1 and J is TRBJ2-1; 10 nucleotides align to TRBD2. Trimming at V came to 10 bases and at J to 8 bases, leaving 7 bases not matched to a gene. This CDR3 has 13 amino acids. The germline V gene has CDR1 KGHDR and CDR2 SFDVKD. For the CDR3, the DNA is TGTGCCACATCGTCTAGCGGGAGCTATGAGCAGTTCTTC. Protein: CATSSSGSYEQFF.

As for this clone: Distinct nucleotide sequences in the sample also encode this CDR3. This chain links TRBV4-1 with TRBJ1-5; 8 nucleotides align to TRBD1. The CDR3 has 15 residues. The V gene's germline CDR1 is MGHRA and CDR2 YSYEKL. V trimming: 3 bases; J trimming: 1 base; junction bases outside the gene matches: 2. The CDR3 DNA follows: TGCGCCAGCAGCCAGCAGGGGGCGAGCAATCAGCCCCAGCATTTT. Its protein is CASSQQGASNQPQHF.

This chain joins TRBV28 and TRBJ2-7, with 10 bases fitting TRBD1. CDR1 is MDHEN, CDR2 SYDVKM, per germline. The CDR3 contains 15 residues. V gave up 2 bases and J gave up 2 bases; unmatched junction bases: 3. The CDR3 reads CASSLGGTGAYEQYF. The CDR3 DNA sequence: TGTGCCAGCAGTTTAGGGGGGACAGGGGCCTACGAGCAGTACTTC.

This clone has just one count. This sequence joins TRBV4-1 and TRBJ1-1; 11 positions match TRBD1. The CDR3 length is 16 residues. V lost 4 bases, J lost 3 bases, and 7 bases stayed unmatched. Germline CDR1 is MGHRA and CDR2 is YSYEKL. In nucleotides, the CDR3 is TGCGCCAGCAGCCCCTGGACAGGGGGCGAGGACACTGAAGCTTTCTTT. Amino acids: CASSPWTGGEDTEAFF.